Here is one T cell receptor (beta chain) with its context. No cognate antigen has been identified for it. The record has no base qualities; no much larger clone is one base away. These data belong to a study of blood T cell repertoires in COVID-19 (dated by TCRdb to 2019 to 2021). Looking at the study overall: Collaborator samples came from the United States, Italy and Spain and covered acute and convalescent phases of COVID-19. The prospective study material was composed of cDNA or gDNA derived from T cells, B-cell-depleted T cells, or PBMCs. Sample metadata almost always included a de-identified subject ID, COVID-19 status, age in years and sex. The samples were drawn from the first 160 participants of the ongoing ImmuneRACE study and from 1,200 or so subjects provided by 6 global collaborators. Subjects who had been exposed to COVID-19, were actively infected with it, or had recovered from it provided the deeply sampled blood TCRbeta repertoires that made up the dataset. Where available, HLA class I and class II types were obtained from metadata supplied by the sample provider rather than from assay-based typing. The repertoires were made available in a free public database intended to serve as a resource for research on the immune response to SARS-CoV-2.

Collaborating institutions collected whole blood in K2EDTA tubes following their own protocols. Collaborator samples were shipped for TCRbeta analysis as frozen whole blood, isolated PBMCs, or DNA extracted from either sample type. Overall study results and their limits: How much clinical and demographic metadata was included differed by source and by participant, and the metadata was provided uncurated.

The immunoSEQ Assay, a bias-controlled multiplex PCR, was used to amplify TCRbeta CDR3 regions from genomic DNA. The authors' analysis ran thus. The number of nucleated cells in each sample was estimated from the amplification of reference gene primers within the assay. To quantify the absolute abundance of each unique TCRbeta CDR3 rearrangement, sequence reads were collapsed and filtered. For each sample, productive Simpson clonality was calculated as the square root of Simpson's diversity index across productive rearrangements. TCRdb obtained this table from immuneACCESS and retained in-frame rearrangements with V and J assigned. These tables miss some clones; where compared with another copy, unresolved V genes account for less than half of the shortfall, and the remainder is unexplained. From that table come the V and J calls and clone size; the DNA was used to work out D and trimming. The sample table lists 120,000 to 150,000 clones, about 86% of them with a count of one. The top ten clonotypes cover around 8% of the sample.

Clipping removes 5 bases from V and 8 bases from J, with 15 as the unmatched junction base count. Via the germline V gene (reference sequence), CDR1 is LNHDA and CDR2 SQIVND. The CDR3 numbers 16 residues from cysteine through phenylalanine. This entry keeps only the CDR3 DNA: 48 bases, framed from base 1. Sequencing was performed on peripheral blood. The receptor chain draws on TRBV19 and TRBJ1-1; 9 central nucleotides agree with TRBD1. The clonotype was recovered from a human donor in a cohort sampled during active COVID-19. The CDR3 here reads CASSFTGGARTSEAFF. The nucleotide sequence reads as follows: TGTGCCAGTAGTTTCACAGGGGGCGCGAGAACTTCAGAAGCTTTCTTT.